A selection of T cell receptor beta chains follows, all from one sample in a study of blood T cell repertoires in COVID-19. Sequencing used immunoSEQ multiplex PCR; TCRdb keeps in-frame clones, though not all of them. Found here are 350,000 or so clones, approximately 88% of them singletons; the top ten hold 1.6%. The specimen was peripheral blood. The receptor source for this set is a woman aged 25 to 39 with COVID-19, enrolled during active disease. CDR3s include the opening cysteine and the closing phenylalanine or tryptophan. Each record gives: D gene, V gene, clone size, J gene, CDR3 protein, CDR3 DNA. The D gene is left open where the match is weak. Clone size is not always given. Where it is, it says once, few, many or a class for expanded clones.

TRBD1,TRBV19,-,TRBJ2-7,CASSLRTGTDPYEQYF,TGTGCCAGTAGTTTACGGACCGGGACAGACCCCTACGAGCAGTACTTC
-,TRBV5-1,-,TRBJ1-3,CASSSIPSSGNTIYF,TGCGCCAGCAGCTCAATACCTAGCTCTGGAAACACCATATATTTT
-,TRBV2,-,TRBJ1-6,CASRYRNSPLHF,TGTGCCAGCAGATACAGGAATTCACCCCTCCACTTT
-,TRBV19,-,TRBJ2-2,CASRSRGEGTGELFF,TGTGCCAGTAGATCCCGGGGAGAGGGCACCGGGGAGCTGTTTTTT
TRBD1,TRBV6-5,-,TRBJ1-2,CASSYGTGSYGYTF,TGTGCCAGCAGTTACGGGACAGGGTCCTATGGCTACACCTTC
-,TRBV10-3,-,TRBJ2-3,CATEADGDTQYF,TGTGCCACCGAGGCAGACGGAGATACGCAGTATTTT
TRBD2,TRBV28,-,TRBJ2-2,CASSLDSGRNTGELFF,TGTGCCAGCAGTTTAGATAGCGGGCGGAACACCGGGGAGCTGTTTTTT
TRBD2,TRBV5-1,once,TRBJ2-1,CASSLSLQRGGLDEQFF,TGCGCCAGCAGCTTGTCCTTGCAGCGGGGGGGACTAGATGAGCAGTTCTTC
-,TRBV2,-,TRBJ1-5,CASSLDTVGNQPQHF,TGTGCCAGCAGTCTGGACACGGTGGGCAATCAGCCCCAGCATTTT
-,TRBV6-5,-,TRBJ2-1,CASSYGGLYNEQFF,TGTGCCAGCAGTTACGGAGGCTTATACAATGAGCAGTTCTTC
-,TRBV6-6,-,TRBJ1-4,CASSYSGPNEKLFF,TGTGCCAGCAGTTACTCGGGGCCTAATGAAAAACTGTTTTTT
-,TRBV12-5,-,TRBJ1-1,CASGLVLFRPGSTEAFF,TGTGCTAGTGGTTTGGTACTTTTCCGCCCGGGGAGCACTGAAGCTTTCTTT
-,TRBV15,-,TRBJ1-5,CATSRVGDQPQHF,TGTGCCACCAGCAGAGTGGGAGATCAGCCCCAGCATTTT
-,TRBV7-6,-,TRBJ2-3,CASSSVTDTQYF,TGTGCCAGCAGCTCTGTCACAGATACGCAGTATTTT
-,TRBV5-1,-,TRBJ1-1,CASSPTGNTEAFF,TGCGCCAGCAGCCCTACGGGGAACACTGAAGCTTTCTTT
-,TRBV11-2,-,TRBJ1-4,CASSLGRGELFF,TGTGCCAGCAGCTTAGGCAGGGGTGAGCTGTTTTTT
-,TRBV2,once,TRBJ2-5,CASYFPLVLAARQETQYF,TGTGCCAGCTATTTTCCCCTTGTGCTAGCAGCGCGACAAGAGACCCAGTACTTC
-,TRBV6-5,-,TRBJ2-1,CASSSRTVYNEQFF,TGTGCCAGCAGTTCCAGGACAGTCTACAATGAGCAGTTCTTC
TRBD1,TRBV3-1/TRBV3-2,-,TRBJ1-4,CASRDRGNGKTLFF,TGTGCCAGTCGGGACAGGGGTAATGGGAAAACTCTGTTTTTT
-,TRBV7-2,few,TRBJ1-2,CASSQIREGTSGYTF,TGTGCCAGCAGCCAAATCCGGGAGGGAACTAGTGGCTACACCTTC
TRBD1,TRBV4-1,-,TRBJ1-4,CASSQPPAGTGEKLFF,TGCGCCAGCAGCCAACCCCCGGCCGGGACAGGCGAAAAACTGTTTTTT
-,TRBV6-5,-,TRBJ1-6,CASREARRYNSPLHF,TGTGCCAGCAGAGAGGCTCGACGGTATAATTCACCCCTCCACTTT
TRBD2,TRBV9,-,TRBJ2-1,CASSETSGVGEQFF,TGTGCCAGCAGCGAGACTAGCGGGGTTGGTGAGCAGTTCTTC
-,TRBV6-5,-,TRBJ1-1,CASRRGTWVAEAFF,TGTGCCAGCAGAAGGGGAACGTGGGTTGCTGAAGCTTTCTTT
-,TRBV7-9,-,TRBJ1-1,CASSLTGVAEAFF,TGTGCCAGCAGCTTAACGGGGGTGGCTGAAGCTTTCTTT
-,TRBV5-4,-,TRBJ2-1,CASSGREPYNEQFF,TGTGCCAGCTCGGGCAGGGAACCATACAATGAGCAGTTCTTC
TRBD1,TRBV6-5,-,TRBJ1-6,CASRTGVLNSPLHF,TGTGCCAGCAGAACAGGGGTATTGAATTCACCCCTCCACTTT
TRBD1,TRBV15,-,TRBJ1-5,CATSRDSRDRALGSNQPQHF,TGTGCCACCAGCAGAGATTCACGGGACAGGGCATTGGGTAGCAATCAGCCCCAGCATTTT
-,TRBV5-4,-,TRBJ1-1,CASRVRGRVNLRDTEAFF,TGTGCCAGCAGGGTCAGAGGTCGGGTCAATCTCAGGGACACTGAAGCTTTCTTT
-,TRBV3-1/TRBV3-2,-,TRBJ1-1,CASSLMSGTEAFF,TGTGCCAGCAGCCTTATGTCGGGCACTGAAGCTTTCTTT
-,TRBV19,-,TRBJ1-3,CASSIGAGENTIYF,TGTGCCAGTAGTATAGGGGCAGGGGAAAACACCATATATTTT
-,TRBV9,-,TRBJ1-6,CASSVSQTYNSPLHF,TGTGCCAGCAGCGTATCCCAGACCTATAATTCACCCCTCCACTTT
-,TRBV4-2,many,TRBJ1-6,CASSQEPGSSYNSPLHF,TGTGCCAGCAGCCAAGAACCCGGGAGCTCCTATAATTCACCCCTCCACTTT
-,TRBV4-1,-,TRBJ1-1,CASSPGGLNTEAFF,TGCGCCAGCAGCCCCGGGGGGCTAAACACTGAAGCTTTCTTT
-,TRBV4-2,-,TRBJ2-3,CASSQETHTDTQYF,TGTGCCAGCAGCCAAGAGACTCACACAGATACGCAGTATTTT
TRBD1,TRBV2,-,TRBJ1-5,CASSANRGHQPQHF,TGTGCCAGCAGTGCCAATAGGGGGCATCAGCCCCAGCATTTT
-,TRBV2,-,TRBJ2-5,CASSGHQETQYF,TGTGCCAGCAGTGGTCATCAGGAGACCCAGTACTTC
-,TRBV28,-,TRBJ1-2,CASPPVPGYGYTF,TGTGCCAGCCCCCCGGTGCCGGGCTATGGCTACACCTTC
-,TRBV25-1,few,TRBJ1-2,CASSEGTTSYTF,TGTGCCAGCAGTGAAGGGACAACGAGCTACACCTTC
TRBD2,TRBV3-1/TRBV3-2,-,TRBJ2-3,CASSQARGVTDTQYF,TGTGCCAGCAGCCAAGCACGGGGGGTGACAGATACGCAGTATTTT
TRBD1,TRBV28,-,TRBJ1-2,CASSYTQGANGYTF,TGTGCCAGCAGTTATACTCAGGGGGCGAATGGCTACACCTTC